These 21 T cell receptor beta chains were sequenced from one sample in a study of shared clonotypes between healthy human individuals. Profiled with immunoSEQ multiplex PCR; TCRdb holds only in-frame clones, not every one. Among around 2,100,000 clones listed, approximately 94% were seen once. It was CD45RO-negative cells, positively selected for CCR7, that made up naive CD8 cells, with terminally differentiated effector memory CD45RA+ cells excluded. Sample: naive CD8+ T cells sorted from blood. Receptor source: a man aged 18 to 29 in good health.

This sequence joins TRBV5-1 and TRBJ2-7, with D possibly called TRBD1 or TRBD2 (5 bases each). Germline V gene data show CDR1 as SGHRS and CDR2 as YFSETQ. This CDR3 is built from 16 residues. Trimming removed 4 bases from V and 1 base from J, with 18 bases in between. The CDR3 sequence: CASSQPMGVPSYEQYF. CDR3 coding DNA: TGCGCCAGCAGCCAGCCTATGGGGGTCCCATCCTACGAGCAGTACTTC.

Comment on this clone: The same CDR3 arises from other DNA sequences in this sample as well. This sequence joins TRBV27 and TRBJ2-7, with 8 bases fitting TRBD2. V lost 3 bases to trimming and J lost 3 bases; unmatched junction nucleotides: 4. Per the germline V gene, CDR1 is MNHEY and CDR2 is SMNVEV (reference sequence). The CDR3 loop spans 14 amino acids. CDR3 amino acids: CASSFGTSSYEQYF. For the CDR3, the DNA is TGTGCCAGCAGTTTCGGGACTAGTAGCTACGAGCAGTACTTC.

The V call is TRBV28, the J call TRBJ2-7, with D possibly TRBD1 on 5 matching bases. CDR1 and CDR2 (germline): MDHEN, SYDVKM. This CDR3 region has 15 residues. The V end lost 3 bases, the J end lost 5 bases, and 17 bases lay between the germline ends. CDR3 DNA: TGTGCCAGCAGTTTGTACCACCAGGGTTCCCACGAGCAGTACTTC. It yields the protein CASSLYHQGSHEQYF.

This chain links TRBV30 with TRBJ2-1, with D tentatively TRBD2 (6 bases). The CDR3 sequence is 18 residues long. The V gene lost 0 bases and the J gene lost 0 bases, with 18 bases spanning the gap. Germline V gives CDR1 GTSNPN, CDR2 SVGIG (reference sequence). In nucleotides, the CDR3 is TGTGCCTGGAGTGTACCCCCCCCATTAGCGGACTCCTACAATGAGCAGTTCTTC. Protein sequence: CAWSVPPPLADSYNEQFF.

A remark on this clone: This sample includes further DNA sequences coding for the same CDR3. The rearrangement joins TRBV27 to TRBJ2-2, with D hard to call. The CDR3 is 11 residues long. The V gene lost 5 bases and the J gene lost 3 bases, with 1 base spanning the gap. Germline CDR1 and CDR2: MNHEY and SMNVEV (reference sequence). The CDR3 sequence: CASSDTGELFF. The CDR3 DNA is TGTGCCAGCAGTGACACCGGGGAGCTGTTTTTT.

The chain uses TRBV2 and TRBJ1-2; D gene unclear. The CDR3 is 14 residues long. Per the germline V gene, CDR1 is SNHLY and CDR2 is FYNNEI. V lost 9 bases and J 0 bases, leaving 14 bases between the germline ends. CDR3 coding DNA: TGTGCCAGTGAGGCGGATGGGGCTAACTATGGCTACACCTTC. Translated, it gives CASEADGANYGYTF. The full variable domain, with the rest looked up from reference TRBV2 and TRBJ1-2, is EPEVTQTPSHQVTQMGQEVILRCVPISNHLYFYWYRQILGQKVEFLVSFYNNEISEKSEIFDDQFSVERPDGSNFTLKIRSTKLEDSAMYFCASEADGANYGYTFGSGTRLTVV.

The chain has TRBV6-8 and TRBJ1-2; D gene ambiguous. Germline assignment: CDR1 MNHGY and CDR2 SAAAGT. The V end lost 11 bases, the J end lost 2 bases, and 6 bases lay between the germline ends. The CDR3 contains 10 residues. The CDR3 sequence: CARQNYGYTF. In DNA form, the CDR3 reads TGTGCCCGCCAGAACTATGGCTACACCTTC.

This clone occurred once. The rearrangement links TRBV10-3 to TRBJ2-4, with D possibly TRBD2 on 5 matching bases. The CDR3 spans 12 residues. V was pared by 10 bases and J by 3 bases, with 10 bases between. Germline V gene sequence: CDR1 ENHRY, CDR2 SYGVKD. The CDR3 DNA reads as TGTGCCACCCCCCGGGACAAAAACATTCAGTACTTC. It codes for CATPRDKNIQYF.

The chain joins TRBV7-8 to TRBJ2-5; D assignment may be TRBD1 or TRBD2 (6 bases each). The CDR3 spans 14 residues. The germline CDR1 and CDR2 sequences are SGHVS and FQNEAQ. V was shortened by 4 bases and J by 4 bases, with 13 bases between the two germline ends. This CDR3 reads CASSSQGRRETQYF. The CDR3 region has the DNA TGTGCCAGCAGCTCCCAGGGGAGGCGAGAGACCCAGTACTTC. Combining the CDR3 with reference TRBV7-8 and TRBJ2-5 gives the whole variable domain GAGVSQSPRYKVAKRGQDVALRCDPISGHVSLFWYQQALGQGPEFLTYFQNEAQLDKSGLPSDRFFAERPEGSVSTLKIQRTQQEDSAVYLCASSSQGRRETQYFGPGTRLLVL.

There are a few counts of this clone. V gene TRBV14 combines with J gene TRBJ1-1; 8 positions agree with TRBD1. With V trimmed by 1 base and J by 11 bases, 6 bases remained unmatched. The germline CDR1 and CDR2 sequences are SGHDN and FVKESK. This CDR3 region has 13 residues. This CDR3 is CASSQAPGGDAFF. DNA of the CDR3: TGTGCCAGCAGCCAAGCCCCAGGGGGCGATGCTTTCTTT.

V gene TRBV6-1 combines with J gene TRBJ2-3; 9 bases align to TRBD1. Germline values: CDR1 MNHNS, CDR2 SASEGT. This CDR3 has 17 residues. J was trimmed by 2 bases and V by 2 bases; bases with no gene match: 8. The CDR3 DNA follows: TGTGCCAGCAGTGAATGGTACAGGGGGCTTTCCACAGATACGCAGTATTTT. This gives the protein CASSEWYRGLSTDTQYF.

This clone was picked up one time. The chain uses TRBV7-9 and TRBJ2-3; TRBD1 agrees at 7 bases. There are 15 residues in the CDR3. CDR1 and CDR2 from the germline V gene are SEHNR and FQNEAQ (reference sequence). Trimming removed 5 bases from V and 0 bases from J; junction bases left unmatched: 5. As DNA, the CDR3 is TGTGCCAGCAGCCACAGACAGGGTAGCACAGATACGCAGTATTTT. Protein sequence: CASSHRQGSTDTQYF.

The chain recombines TRBV27 with TRBJ1-1; D possibly corresponds to TRBD1 (5 bases). V was cut by 2 bases and J by 6 bases, with 16 bases left in between. This CDR3 contains 15 residues. Germline values: CDR1 MNHEY, CDR2 SMNVEV (reference sequence). CDR3 in amino acids: CASSLNPQGGAEAFF. In nucleotides, the CDR3 is TGTGCCAGCAGTTTAAACCCCCAGGGAGGCGCTGAAGCTTTCTTT.

CDR3 coding DNA: TGTGCCAGCAGTTTCCCCGGTGGAGAAACGCAGTATTTT. Its translation: CASSFPGGETQYF. V and J are TRBV6-6 and TRBJ2-3; D remains ambiguous. The CDR3 loop spans 13 amino acids. Germline CDR1 is MNHNY and CDR2 is SVGAGI (reference sequence). Trimming removed 4 bases from V and 9 bases from J, with 14 bases in between.

The rearrangement joins TRBV28 to TRBJ2-7; a weak D match, TRBD1 (6 bases). The V end lost 4 bases, the J end lost 6 bases, and 13 bases lay between the germline ends. The germline V gene has CDR1 MDHEN and CDR2 SYDVKM. The length of the CDR3 is 13 residues. The CDR3 DNA sequence: TGTGCCAGCAGTTCCGCAGGGGACCTCGAGCAGTACTTC. Translating gives CASSSAGDLEQYF.

The chain has TRBV27 and TRBJ2-7, with 7 bases matching TRBD2. The CDR3 extends over 15 amino acids. CDR1 is MNHEY, CDR2 SMNVEV, per germline (reference sequence). Losses at the gene ends were 0 bases for V and 3 bases for J; bases not matched to a gene: 5. The CDR3 protein is CASSLSGREGYEQYF. The CDR3 DNA follows: TGTGCCAGCAGTTTATCGGGCAGGGAGGGCTACGAGCAGTACTTC.

This clone appeared once. The CDR3 region is CASSSYSYNEQFF. The CDR3 DNA reads TGTGCCAGCAGCTCTTACTCCTACAATGAGCAGTTCTTC. This chain links TRBV7-8 with TRBJ2-1; no clear D. Trimming pared 4 bases from V and 0 bases from J, leaving 4 bases between. Germline V gene data show CDR1 as SGHVS and CDR2 as FQNEAQ. CDR3 length: 13 amino acids. The full variable domain, with the rest looked up from reference TRBV7-8 and TRBJ2-1, is GAGVSQSPRYKVAKRGQDVALRCDPISGHVSLFWYQQALGQGPEFLTYFQNEAQLDKSGLPSDRFFAERPEGSVSTLKIQRTQQEDSAVYLCASSSYSYNEQFFGPGTRLTVL.

The V and J genes are TRBV6-5 and TRBJ1-2, with 9 positions matching TRBD1. With 5 bases clipped from V and 8 bases from J, the junction kept 6 bases outside the gene matches. Germline values: CDR1 MNHEY, CDR2 SVGAGI. The CDR3 has 13 amino acids. The CDR3 coding sequence is TGTGCCAGCAGTACGACAGGGGGAGGGGGCTACACCTTC. Its translation: CASSTTGGGGYTF.

The J gene is TRBJ2-1, the V gene TRBV10-1; 13 bases fit TRBD2. CDR3 size: 16 residues. CDR1 is WNHNN and CDR2 is SYGVQD in the germline V gene (reference sequence). V shed 2 bases, J shed 7 bases, and the junction held 5 bases outside the gene matches. CDR3 protein: CASSEPGLAGRNEQFF. In nucleotides, the CDR3 is TGCGCCAGCAGTGAGCCGGGACTAGCGGGGCGGAATGAGCAGTTCTTC.

The chain employs TRBV6-1 and TRBJ1-3; the D is unclear. In germline, CDR1 is MNHNS, CDR2 SASEGT. The CDR3 length is 15 residues. The V end lost 1 base, the J end lost 0 bases, and 7 bases lay between the germline ends. CDR3 sequence: CASSEGRYSGNTIYF. CDR3 DNA: TGTGCCAGCAGTGAAGGGCGGTACTCTGGAAACACCATATATTTT.

The rearrangement links TRBV7-2 to TRBJ2-7, with D hard to call. Trimming stripped 1 base from V and 6 bases from J, with 10 bases between. CDR1 is SGHTA and CDR2 is FQGNSA in the germline V gene. The CDR3 has 13 residues. CDR3 sequence (DNA): TGTGCCAGCAGCTTAGTACCGAGGCCCGAGCAGTACTTC. Amino acids: CASSLVPRPEQYF.